The source of this TCR beta chain is a study of blood T cell repertoires in COVID-19. In the study overall: Acute and convalescent COVID-19 specimens originated in the United States, Italy and Spain.

The germline gives CDR1 MNHEY, CDR2 SVGAGI. The CDR3 loop spans 15 amino acids. V was trimmed by 0 bases and J by 6 bases, leaving 14 bases between them. In Seattle, patients joined the study during active infection and were tracked longitudinally. There are a few counts of this clone. In the original workflow: Estimates of nucleated cell counts were drawn from the amplification of reference gene primers. Sequenced by immunoSEQ multiplex PCR; TCRdb stores in-frame clones only, minus some. From that table come the V and J calls and clone size; the DNA was used to work out D and trimming. The data show more than 300,000 clones, with more than 75% seen just once and under 11% held by the top ten.

The sample comprised peripheral blood. The J gene is TRBJ1-2, the V gene TRBV6-5, with D hard to call. The TCR was taken from a woman under 40 with COVID-19, enrolled during active disease. The CDR3 region is CASSYSSGVGDGYTF. CDR3 in DNA: TGTGCCAGCAGTTACTCGAGTGGAGTCGGTGATGGCTACACCTTC.